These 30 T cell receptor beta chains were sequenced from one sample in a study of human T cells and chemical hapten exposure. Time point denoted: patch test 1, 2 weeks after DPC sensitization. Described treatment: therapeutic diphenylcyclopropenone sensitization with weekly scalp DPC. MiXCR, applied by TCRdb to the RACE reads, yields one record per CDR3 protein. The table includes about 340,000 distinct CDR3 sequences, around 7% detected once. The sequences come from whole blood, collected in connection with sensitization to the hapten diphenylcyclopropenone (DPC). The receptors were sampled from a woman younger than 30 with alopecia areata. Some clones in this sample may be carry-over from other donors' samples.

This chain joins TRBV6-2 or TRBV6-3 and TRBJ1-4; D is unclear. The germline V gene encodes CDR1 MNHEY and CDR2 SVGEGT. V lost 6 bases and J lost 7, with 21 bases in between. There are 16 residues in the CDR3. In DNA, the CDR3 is TGTGCCAGCAGCCGTTCCGCGGCCCCACCGTCTGAAAAACTGTTTTTT. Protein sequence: CASSRSAAPPSEKLFF.

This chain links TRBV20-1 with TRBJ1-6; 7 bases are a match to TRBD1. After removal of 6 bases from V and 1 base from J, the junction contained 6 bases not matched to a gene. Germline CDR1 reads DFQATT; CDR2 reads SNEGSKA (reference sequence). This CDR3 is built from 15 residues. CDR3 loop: CSARQGGSYNSPLHF. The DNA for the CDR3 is TGCAGTGCACGACAGGGTGGGTCCTATAATTCACCCCTCCACTTT.

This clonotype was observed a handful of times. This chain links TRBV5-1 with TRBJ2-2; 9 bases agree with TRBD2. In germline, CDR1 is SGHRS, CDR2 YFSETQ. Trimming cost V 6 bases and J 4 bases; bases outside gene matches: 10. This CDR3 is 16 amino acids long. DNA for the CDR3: TGCGCCAGCATAGATAAGCGGGGGGCCCCCACCGGGGAGCTGTTTTTT. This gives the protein CASIDKRGAPTGELFF.

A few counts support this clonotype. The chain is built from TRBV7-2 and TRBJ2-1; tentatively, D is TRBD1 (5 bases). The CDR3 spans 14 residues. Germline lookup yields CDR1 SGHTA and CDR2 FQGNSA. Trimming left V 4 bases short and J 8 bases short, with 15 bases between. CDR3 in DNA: TGTGCCAGCAGCTCAAAAACCAGGGTACATGAGCAGTTCTTC. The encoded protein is CASSSKTRVHEQFF.

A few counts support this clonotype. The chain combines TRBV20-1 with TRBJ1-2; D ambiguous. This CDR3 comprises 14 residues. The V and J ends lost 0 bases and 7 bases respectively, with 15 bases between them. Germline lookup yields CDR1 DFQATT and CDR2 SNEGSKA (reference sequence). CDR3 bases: TGCAGTGCTAGAGATAAGGGAAGAGTAGGTGGCTACACCTTC. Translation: CSARDKGRVGGYTF.

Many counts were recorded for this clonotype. The CDR3 coding sequence is TGCAGTGCTAGAGGACCCGGAAACAGTGCCTCCTACGAGCAGTACTTC. Its translation: CSARGPGNSASYEQYF. The chain has TRBV20-1 and TRBJ2-7; D call uncertain. Trimming left V 1 base short and J 0 bases short, with 16 bases between. Germline V gene lookup returns CDR1 DFQATT and CDR2 SNEGSKA (reference sequence). The CDR3 runs 16 residues.

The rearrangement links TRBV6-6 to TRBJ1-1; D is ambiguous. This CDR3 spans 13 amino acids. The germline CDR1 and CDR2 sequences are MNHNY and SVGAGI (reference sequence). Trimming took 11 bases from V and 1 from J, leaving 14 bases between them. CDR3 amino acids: CAGQDGQNTEAFF. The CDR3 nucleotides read TGTGCCGGCCAGGACGGTCAGAACACTGAAGCTTTCTTT.

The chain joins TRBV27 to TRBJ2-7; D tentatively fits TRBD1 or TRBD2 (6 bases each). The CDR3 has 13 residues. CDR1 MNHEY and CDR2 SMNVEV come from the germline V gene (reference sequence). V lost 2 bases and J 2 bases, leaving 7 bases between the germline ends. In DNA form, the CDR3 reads TGTGCCAGCAGTTTACGGGGGCCCTACGAGCAGTACTTC. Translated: CASSLRGPYEQYF.

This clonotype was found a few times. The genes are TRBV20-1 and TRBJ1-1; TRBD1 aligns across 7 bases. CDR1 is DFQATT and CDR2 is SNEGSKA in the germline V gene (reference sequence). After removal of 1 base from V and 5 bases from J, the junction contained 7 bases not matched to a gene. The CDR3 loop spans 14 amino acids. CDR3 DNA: TGCAGTGCTAGAGTTAACAGGGGAGGTACTGAAGCTTTCTTT. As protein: CSARVNRGGTEAFF.

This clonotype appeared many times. The CDR3: CASSLEGTTSTDTQYF. The CDR3, as DNA: TGTGCCAGCAGCTTAGAAGGGACTACTAGCACAGATACGCAGTATTTT. V gene TRBV7-8 combines with J gene TRBJ2-3; the match to TRBD2 covers 7 bases. The germline gives CDR1 SGHVS, CDR2 FQNEAQ. V shed 1 base, J shed 0 bases, and the junction held 4 bases outside the gene matches. The length of the CDR3 is 16 residues. The full variable domain, in which reference TRBV7-8 and TRBJ2-3 provide the parts outside the CDR3, is GAGVSQSPRYKVAKRGQDVALRCDPISGHVSLFWYQQALGQGPEFLTYFQNEAQLDKSGLPSDRFFAERPEGSVSTLKIQRTQQEDSAVYLCASSLEGTTSTDTQYFGPGTRLTVL.

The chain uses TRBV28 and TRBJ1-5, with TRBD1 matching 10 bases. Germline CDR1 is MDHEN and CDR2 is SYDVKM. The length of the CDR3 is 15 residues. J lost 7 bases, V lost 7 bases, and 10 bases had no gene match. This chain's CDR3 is CASTLAGQGLQPQHF. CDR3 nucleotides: TGTGCCAGCACCCTTGCGGGACAGGGGCTCCAGCCCCAGCATTTT. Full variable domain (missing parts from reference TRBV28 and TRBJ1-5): DVKVTQSSRYLVKRTGEKVFLECVQDMDHENMFWYRQDPGLGLRLIYFSYDVKMKEKGDIPEGYSVSREKKERFSLILESASTNQTSMYLCASTLAGQGLQPQHFGDGTRLSIL.

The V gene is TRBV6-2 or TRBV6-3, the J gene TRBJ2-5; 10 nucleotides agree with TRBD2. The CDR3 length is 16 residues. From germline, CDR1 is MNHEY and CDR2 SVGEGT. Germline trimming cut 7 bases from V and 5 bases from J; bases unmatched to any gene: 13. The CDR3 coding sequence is TGTGCCAGCACTGTACTAGCGGGGCGAGGTTTCGAGACCCAGTACTTC. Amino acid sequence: CASTVLAGRGFETQYF.

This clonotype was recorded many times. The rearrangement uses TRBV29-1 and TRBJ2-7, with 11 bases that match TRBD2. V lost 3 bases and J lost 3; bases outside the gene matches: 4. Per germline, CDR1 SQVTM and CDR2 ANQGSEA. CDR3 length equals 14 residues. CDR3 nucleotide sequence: TGCAGCGTTGAGTCAACTAGCGGGGGCTACGAGCAGTACTTC. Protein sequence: CSVESTSGGYEQYF.

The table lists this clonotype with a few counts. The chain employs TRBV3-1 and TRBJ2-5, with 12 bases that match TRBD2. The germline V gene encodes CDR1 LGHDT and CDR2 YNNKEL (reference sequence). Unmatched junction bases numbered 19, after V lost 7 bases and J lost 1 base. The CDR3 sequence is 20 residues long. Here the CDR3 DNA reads TGTGCCAGCATCGAAAAGCGGGCTAGCGGGGGGGCCCCTATCCAAGAGACCCAGTACTTC. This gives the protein CASIEKRASGGAPIQETQYF.

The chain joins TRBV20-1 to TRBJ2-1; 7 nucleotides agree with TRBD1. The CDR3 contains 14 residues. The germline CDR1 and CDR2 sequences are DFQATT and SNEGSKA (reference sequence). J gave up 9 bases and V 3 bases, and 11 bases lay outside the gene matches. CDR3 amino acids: CSASERQGVREQFF. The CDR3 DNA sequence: TGCAGTGCTAGTGAGCGACAGGGAGTACGTGAGCAGTTCTTC.

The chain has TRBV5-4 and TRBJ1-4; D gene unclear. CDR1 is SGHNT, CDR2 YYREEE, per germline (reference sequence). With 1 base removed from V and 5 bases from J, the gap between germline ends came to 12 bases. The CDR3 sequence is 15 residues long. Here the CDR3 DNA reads TGTGCCAGCAGCTTGAAGACGGATATAAATGAAAAACTGTTTTTT. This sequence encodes CASSLKTDINEKLFF.

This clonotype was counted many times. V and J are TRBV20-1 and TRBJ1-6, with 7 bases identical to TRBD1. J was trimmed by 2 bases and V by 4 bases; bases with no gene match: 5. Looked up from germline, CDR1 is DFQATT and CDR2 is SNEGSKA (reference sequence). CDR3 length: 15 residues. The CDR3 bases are TGCAGTGCTACGGGACAGAGGGCCTATAATTCACCCCTCCACTTT. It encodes CSATGQRAYNSPLHF.

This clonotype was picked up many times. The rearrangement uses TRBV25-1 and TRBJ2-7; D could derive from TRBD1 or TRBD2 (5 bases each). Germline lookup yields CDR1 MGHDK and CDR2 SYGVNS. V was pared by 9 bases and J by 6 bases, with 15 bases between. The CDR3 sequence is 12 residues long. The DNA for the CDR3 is TGTGCCAGAACAGTGAGTGGGACCGAGCAGTACTTC. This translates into CARTVSGTEQYF.

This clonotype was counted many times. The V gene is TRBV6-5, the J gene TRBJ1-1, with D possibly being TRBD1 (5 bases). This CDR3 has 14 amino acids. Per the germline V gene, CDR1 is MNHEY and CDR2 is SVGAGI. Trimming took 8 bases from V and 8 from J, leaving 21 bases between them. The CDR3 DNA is TGTGCCAGCGTTCGGGGCCGCGGGGTGTCGGAAGCTTTCTTT. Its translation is CASVRGRGVSEAFF.

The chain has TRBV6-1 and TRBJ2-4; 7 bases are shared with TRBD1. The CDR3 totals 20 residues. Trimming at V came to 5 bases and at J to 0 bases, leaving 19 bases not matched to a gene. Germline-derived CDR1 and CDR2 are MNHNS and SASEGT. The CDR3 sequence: CASSPFLYHLGQEAKNIQYF. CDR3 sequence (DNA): TGTGCCAGCAGTCCTTTCCTATACCATCTCGGACAGGAAGCCAAAAACATTCAGTACTTC.

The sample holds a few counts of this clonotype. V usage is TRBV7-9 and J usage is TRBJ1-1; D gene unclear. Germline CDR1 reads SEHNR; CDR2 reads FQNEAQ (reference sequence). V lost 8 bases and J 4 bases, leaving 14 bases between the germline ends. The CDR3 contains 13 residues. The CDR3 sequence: CASHETLGTEAFF. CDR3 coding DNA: TGTGCCAGCCACGAGACTTTGGGCACTGAAGCTTTCTTT.

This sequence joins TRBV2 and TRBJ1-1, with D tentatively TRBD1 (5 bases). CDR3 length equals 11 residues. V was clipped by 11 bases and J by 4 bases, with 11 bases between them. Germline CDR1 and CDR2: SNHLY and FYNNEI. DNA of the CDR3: TGTGCCTGGGGGTCGGCCACTGAAGCTTTCTTT. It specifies CAWGSATEAFF.

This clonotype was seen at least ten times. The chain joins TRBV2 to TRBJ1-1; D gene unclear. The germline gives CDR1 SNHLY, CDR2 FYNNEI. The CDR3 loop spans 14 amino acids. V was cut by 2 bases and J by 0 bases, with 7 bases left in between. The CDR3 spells CASSEPTMNTEAFF. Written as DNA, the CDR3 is TGTGCCAGCAGTGAACCGACTATGAACACTGAAGCTTTCTTT.

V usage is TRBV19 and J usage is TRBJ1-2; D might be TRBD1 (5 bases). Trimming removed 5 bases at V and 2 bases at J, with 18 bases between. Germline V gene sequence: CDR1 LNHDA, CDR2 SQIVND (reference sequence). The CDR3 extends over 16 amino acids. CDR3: CASSEGREGKNYGYTF. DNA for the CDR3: TGTGCCAGTAGTGAAGGCAGGGAAGGGAAAAACTATGGCTACACCTTC.

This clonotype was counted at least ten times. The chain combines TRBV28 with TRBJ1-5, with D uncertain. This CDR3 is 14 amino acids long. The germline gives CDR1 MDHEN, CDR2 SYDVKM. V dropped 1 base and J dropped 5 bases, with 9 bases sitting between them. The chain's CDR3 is CASSLSENHQPQHF. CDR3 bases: TGTGCCAGCAGTTTATCCGAAAACCATCAGCCCCAGCATTTT.

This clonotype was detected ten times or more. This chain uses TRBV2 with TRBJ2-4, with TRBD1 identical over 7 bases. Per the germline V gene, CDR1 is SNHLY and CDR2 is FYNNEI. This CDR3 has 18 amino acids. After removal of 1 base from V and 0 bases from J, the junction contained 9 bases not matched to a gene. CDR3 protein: CASSEGRQGSLAKNIQYF. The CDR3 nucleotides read TGTGCCAGCAGTGAAGGACGACAGGGCTCCCTAGCCAAAAACATTCAGTACTTC.

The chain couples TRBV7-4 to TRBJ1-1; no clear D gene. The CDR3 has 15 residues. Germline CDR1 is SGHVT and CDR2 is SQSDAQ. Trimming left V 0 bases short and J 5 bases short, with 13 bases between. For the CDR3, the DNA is TGTGCCAGCAGCTTAGCCGGAGTGCGGGGAACTGAAGCTTTCTTT. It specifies CASSLAGVRGTEAFF.

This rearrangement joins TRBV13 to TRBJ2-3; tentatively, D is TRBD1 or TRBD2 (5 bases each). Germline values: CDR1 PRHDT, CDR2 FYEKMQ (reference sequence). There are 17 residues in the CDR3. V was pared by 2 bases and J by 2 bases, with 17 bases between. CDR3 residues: CASSLLKPGTSTDTQYF. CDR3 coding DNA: TGTGCCAGCAGCTTACTTAAGCCAGGGACGTCCACAGATACGCAGTATTTT. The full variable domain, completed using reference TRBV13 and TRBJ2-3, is AAGVIQSPRHLIKEKRETATLKCYPIPRHDTVYWYQQGPGQDPQFLISFYEKMQSDKGSIPDRFSAQQFSDYHSELNMSSLELGDSALYFCASSLLKPGTSTDTQYFGPGTRLTVL.

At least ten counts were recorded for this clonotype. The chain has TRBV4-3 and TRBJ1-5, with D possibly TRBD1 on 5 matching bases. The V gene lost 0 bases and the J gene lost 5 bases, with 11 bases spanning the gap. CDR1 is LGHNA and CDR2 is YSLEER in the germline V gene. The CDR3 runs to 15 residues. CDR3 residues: CASSQDRDTDQPQHF. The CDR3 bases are TGCGCCAGCAGCCAAGACAGGGATACAGATCAGCCCCAGCATTTT.

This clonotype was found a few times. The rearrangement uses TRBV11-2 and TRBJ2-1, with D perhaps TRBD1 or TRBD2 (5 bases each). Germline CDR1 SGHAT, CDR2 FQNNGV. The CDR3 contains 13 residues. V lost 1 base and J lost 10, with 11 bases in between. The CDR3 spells CASSLALAGEQFF. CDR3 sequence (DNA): TGTGCCAGCAGCTTAGCGCTAGCAGGGGAGCAGTTCTTC.